These 25 T cell receptor beta chains originate from one sample sequenced in a study of T cells in localized non-small cell lung cancer. Profiling relied on immunoSEQ multiplex PCR, and the TCRdb table lists in-frame clones only, not all of them. The sample holds about 22,000 clones, approximately 91% seen once. This material consisted of PBMCs, taken before any cancer treatment. The receptors shown here come from a man aged 35 to 70 with stage II squamous cell lung carcinoma.

The rearrangement links TRBV5-1 to TRBJ1-1; 7 positions match TRBD1. This CDR3 region has 15 residues. Germline values: CDR1 SGHRS, CDR2 YFSETQ. The trim removed 2 bases at V and 1 base at J, leaving 5 bases unmatched. The CDR3, as DNA: TGCGCCAGCAGCTTTACAGGGGCGTGGAACACTGAAGCTTTCTTT. Translated: CASSFTGAWNTEAFF.

The J gene is TRBJ2-7, the V gene TRBV19; tentative D call: TRBD2 (6 bases). Germline CDR1 LNHDA, CDR2 SQIVND (reference sequence). V lost 1 base to trimming and J lost 5 bases, with 12 bases between them. CDR3 size: 14 residues. In nucleotides, the CDR3 is TGTGCCAGTAGTATAGCTCTAGCGAGGAACGAGCAGTACTTC. This codes for CASSIALARNEQYF.

The V gene is TRBV7-2, the J gene TRBJ2-4, with D perhaps matching TRBD1 (6 bases). Per the germline V gene, CDR1 is SGHTA and CDR2 is FQGNSA. The CDR3 extends over 14 amino acids. Between the trimmed V and J ends, which lost 2 bases and 7 bases, there was a span of 12 bases. CDR3 in amino acids: CASSLTQGGNIQYF. CDR3 DNA: TGTGCCAGCAGCTTAACACAGGGTGGGAACATTCAGTACTTC.

The chain recombines TRBV7-8 with TRBJ1-4, with a possible D match to TRBD1 (6 bases). Between the trimmed V and J ends, which lost 5 bases and 8 bases, there was a span of 18 bases. The CDR3 totals 15 residues. Germline values: CDR1 SGHVS, CDR2 FQNEAQ. The CDR3 coding sequence is TGTGCCAGCAGCACCCATAGGGGGTTTGGAGAAAAACTGTTTTTT. Protein sequence: CASSTHRGFGEKLFF.

CDR3: CASRDLEGAGYGYTF. The CDR3 bases are TGTGCCAGCAGGGATTTAGAGGGCGCGGGCTATGGCTACACCTTC. V is TRBV7-9 and J is TRBJ1-2; no clear D. V was trimmed by 6 bases and J by 4 bases, leaving 18 bases between them. The CDR3 covers 15 residues. Germline V gives CDR1 SEHNR, CDR2 FQNEAQ (reference sequence).

This clone showed up just once. The chain uses TRBV7-6 and TRBJ2-5, with 14 bases that match TRBD2. V trimming: 1 base; J trimming: 4 bases; junction bases outside the gene matches: 5. CDR1 and CDR2 from the germline V gene are SGHVS and FNYEAQ. This CDR3 has 17 amino acids. In nucleotides, the CDR3 is TGTGCCAGCAGCTTAGAGGGGACTAGCGGGAGAGGAGAGACCCAGTACTTC. This sequence encodes CASSLEGTSGRGETQYF.

This clone has more than one count but fewer than ten. The chain uses TRBV5-1 and TRBJ2-4, with D possibly matching TRBD2 (6 bases). CDR1 SGHRS and CDR2 YFSETQ come from the germline V gene. V lost 0 bases and J 1 base, leaving 14 bases between the germline ends. The CDR3 is 17 residues long. The DNA for the CDR3 is TGCGCCAGCAGCTTGGGACCCGAGGGAGGCGCCAAAAACATTCAGTACTTC. Translated: CASSLGPEGGAKNIQYF.

The chain combines TRBV10-2 with TRBJ2-1, with 8 bases lining up with TRBD1. V lost 3 bases, J lost 8 bases, and 3 bases stayed unmatched. The germline V gene has CDR1 WSHSY and CDR2 SAAADI. The CDR3 sequence is 13 residues long. CDR3 DNA: TGCGCCAGCAGTGAAGAGGGACAGGATGAGCAGTTCTTC. Translation gives CASSEEGQDEQFF.

The chain combines TRBV9 with TRBJ2-1; no definite D call. Germline CDR1 reads SGDLS; CDR2 reads YYNGEE. There are 13 residues in the CDR3. Trimming stripped 2 bases from V and 6 bases from J, with 9 bases between. CDR3 nucleotide sequence: TGTGCCAGCAGCGTGCCTGGATTCAATGAGCAGTTCTTC. It encodes CASSVPGFNEQFF.

This chain uses TRBV2 with TRBJ2-7, with TRBD2 identical over 7 bases. With 1 base clipped from V and 4 bases from J, the junction kept 1 base outside the gene matches. This CDR3 contains 13 residues. Germline V CDR1 and CDR2: SNHLY, FYNNEI. The CDR3 nucleotides are TGTGCCAGCAGTGAAGATAGCGGGTACGAGCAGTACTTC. The encoded protein is CASSEDSGYEQYF.

This chain uses TRBV5-1 with TRBJ1-2; D unresolved. Germline V gene lookup returns CDR1 SGHRS and CDR2 YFSETQ. The CDR3 covers 13 residues. V gave up 0 bases and J gave up 6 bases, with 9 bases separating them. CDR3 DNA sequence: TGCGCCAGCAGCTTGGCCACGGAGCATGGCTACACCTTC. It yields the protein CASSLATEHGYTF.

The V and J genes are TRBV5-4 and TRBJ1-1; 8 positions match TRBD1. Germline CDR1 and CDR2: SGHNT and YYREEE (reference sequence). V gave up 0 bases and J gave up 6 bases; unmatched junction bases: 10. The CDR3 totals 16 residues. CDR3 region: CASSLGQGARKPEAFF. The DNA for the CDR3 is TGTGCCAGCAGCTTGGGGCAGGGGGCGCGGAAACCTGAAGCTTTCTTT.

This sequence joins TRBV10-3 and TRBJ1-5, with D maybe TRBD1 (6 bases). The CDR3 spans 14 residues. Germline CDR1 ENHRY, CDR2 SYGVKD. With 3 bases removed from V and 7 bases from J, the gap between germline ends came to 13 bases. CDR3 nucleotides: TGTGCCATCAGTGAACAACAGGGAGGCCAGCCCCAGCATTTT. This sequence encodes CAISEQQGGQPQHF.

The J gene is TRBJ2-7, the V gene TRBV9; D is unresolved. The CDR3 contains 12 residues. The V gene's germline CDR1 is SGDLS and CDR2 YYNGEE. V dropped 3 bases and J dropped 3 bases, with 7 bases sitting between them. The CDR3 spells CASSDNGYEQYF. CDR3 DNA: TGTGCCAGCAGCGATAACGGCTACGAGCAGTACTTC.

This clone has just one count. The J gene is TRBJ1-1, the V gene TRBV7-2, with TRBD1 matching 7 bases. Germline V lookup: CDR1 SGHTA, CDR2 FQGNSA. The CDR3 contains 14 residues. After removal of 5 bases from V and 1 base from J, the junction contained 4 bases not matched to a gene. In DNA form, the CDR3 reads TGTGCCAGCAGCACCGGGACAGCGAACACTGAAGCTTTCTTT. Translation: CASSTGTANTEAFF.

The rearrangement joins TRBV6-6 to TRBJ1-1; the D is unclear. The length of the CDR3 is 11 residues. Trimming took 8 bases from V and 4 from J, leaving 8 bases between them. The V gene's germline CDR1 is MNHNY and CDR2 SVGAGI (reference sequence). DNA for the CDR3: TGTGCCAGCGGAGCTCCCACTGAAGCTTTCTTT. Its protein is CASGAPTEAFF.

By sample fraction, this clone is large. V and J are TRBV7-6 and TRBJ2-1; tentatively, D is TRBD1 (5 bases). The CDR3 extends over 14 amino acids. Between the trimmed V and J ends, which lost 2 bases and 5 bases, there was a span of 10 bases. Germline loops: CDR1 SGHVS, CDR2 FNYEAQ. Here the CDR3 reads CASSLRGSHNEQFF. DNA of the CDR3: TGTGCCAGCAGCTTAAGGGGCAGCCACAATGAGCAGTTCTTC.

The chain combines TRBV27 with TRBJ2-2; TRBD1 might be the D (6 bases). Germline CDR1 and CDR2: MNHEY and SMNVEV (reference sequence). The CDR3 runs 13 residues. The CDR3 sequence is CASGHPNTGELFF. CDR3 nucleotide sequence: TGTGCTTCGGGACACCCGAACACCGGGGAGCTGTTTTTT.

In nucleotides, the CDR3 is TGTGCCAGCAGTTGGGGGACTAGCAACGGGCAGCAGTACTTC. It translates to CASSWGTSNGQQYF. The chain uses TRBV27 and TRBJ2-7, with 9 bases identical to TRBD2. V lost 4 bases to trimming and J lost 8 bases; unmatched junction nucleotides: 9. CDR1 MNHEY and CDR2 SMNVEV come from the germline V gene (reference sequence). This CDR3 is built from 14 residues.

The V call is TRBV6-5, the J call TRBJ1-5, with D unresolved. V lost 7 bases and J 2 bases, leaving 9 bases between the germline ends. This CDR3 spans 13 amino acids. Germline V gene sequence: CDR1 MNHEY, CDR2 SVGAGI. The DNA of the CDR3 is TGTGCCAGCAAACGCGGGGGCAATCAGCCCCAGCATTTT. This codes for CASKRGGNQPQHF.

This clone was counted once. V gene TRBV9 combines with J gene TRBJ1-2; D unclear. V was trimmed by 5 bases and J by 6 bases, leaving 8 bases between them. The CDR3 extends over 11 amino acids. Germline CDR1 is SGDLS and CDR2 is YYNGEE. In DNA, the CDR3 is TGTGCCAGCAGTCGACGACATGGCTACACCTTC. It is translated as CASSRRHGYTF.

The V call is TRBV7-2, the J call TRBJ2-2, with TRBD1 as a possible D gene (6 bases). The CDR3 length is 16 residues. Trimming removed 5 bases at V and 6 bases at J, with 19 bases between. CDR1 SGHTA and CDR2 FQGNSA come from the germline V gene. The CDR3 DNA sequence: TGTGCCAGCAGCCCCAGGGCAGGGGAATTCTCCGGGGAGCTGTTTTTT. As protein: CASSPRAGEFSGELFF.

This chain uses TRBV7-9 with TRBJ2-3, with 12 bases matching TRBD2. V shed 5 bases and J 5 bases; nucleotides not matched to a gene: 8. Germline V CDR1 and CDR2: SEHNR, FQNEAQ (reference sequence). The CDR3 runs to 16 residues. In DNA form, the CDR3 reads TGTGCCAGCAGCCCCCGACTAGCGGGAGTCGGAGATACGCAGTATTTT. Translation gives CASSPRLAGVGDTQYF.

This clone was recorded once. V usage is TRBV30 and J usage is TRBJ1-1; 7 positions agree with TRBD1. Looked up from germline, CDR1 is GTSNPN and CDR2 is SVGIG (reference sequence). This CDR3 contains 15 residues. Losses at the gene ends were 1 base for V and 1 base for J; bases not matched to a gene: 6. The CDR3 bases are TGTGCCTGGAGTGCAACCGGGACAGCGAACACTGAAGCTTTCTTT. Amino acid sequence: CAWSATGTANTEAFF. Together with reference TRBV30 and TRBJ1-1, the CDR3 gives the full variable domain: SQTIHQWPATLVQPVGSPLSLECTVEGTSNPNLYWYRQAAGRGLQLLFYSVGIGQISSEVPQNLSASRPQDRQFILSSKKLLLSDSGFYLCAWSATGTANTEAFFGQGTRLTVV.

This clone was counted only a few times. The chain is built from TRBV27 and TRBJ2-1; D is uncertain. Trimming took off 3 bases at V and 4 bases at J, with 4 bases between the two ends. CDR1 and CDR2 from the germline V gene are MNHEY and SMNVEV (reference sequence). The CDR3 covers 12 residues. The chain's CDR3 is CASSLGYNEQFF. The DNA for the CDR3 is TGTGCCAGCAGTTTGGGGTACAATGAGCAGTTCTTC.